This is a list of T cell receptor beta chains from one sample in a study of T-cell reconstitution after alpha-beta-depleted transplantation in children. TCRdb passed the PCR reads through MiXCR, listing each CDR3 protein once. Of about 300,000 distinct CDR3 sequences detected, nearly 8% appear once; the ten largest clones hold 9.1%. This specimen consisted of peripheral blood, obtained 360 days after TCRalphabeta/CD19-depleted stem cell transplant. Receptors originate from a female patient aged 2-15 years who had a stem cell transplant for Fanconi anemia, so the T cells may come from the graft donor. Each CDR3 is given with its conserved first and last residue.

v_call	j_call	cdr3_aa
TRBV11-1	TRBJ2-7	CASSFGTGPYEQYF
TRBV29-1	TRBJ2-3	CSAHRQSDTQYF
TRBV2	TRBJ1-6	CASRRDRVSPLHF
TRBV20-1	TRBJ1-1	CSARVQTMNTEAFF
TRBV20-1	TRBJ2-5	CSARDLVRETQYF
TRBV5-4	TRBJ2-4	CASSLGPGKNDQYF
TRBV2	TRBJ2-3	CASSDTGEDTQYF
TRBV28	TRBJ2-7	CASSGPGQGMYEQYF
TRBV30	TRBJ2-4	CAWSASGGKNIQYF
TRBV20-1	TRBJ2-5	CSAGPPAQYF
TRBV20-1	TRBJ2-3	CSASGNLRLAGDTQYF
TRBV29-1	TRBJ2-1	CSVEEDRSNEQFF
TRBV10-3	TRBJ2-1	CATQNPPYNEQFF
TRBV6-5	TRBJ1-2	CASSYGGGAFYGYTF
TRBV24-1	TRBJ2-1	CATTRPGGFNEQFF
TRBV20-1	TRBJ1-5	CSATIGGPQHF
TRBV20-1	TRBJ2-5	CSARDTLQETQYF
TRBV20-1	TRBJ1-2	CSARSQGYGYTF
TRBV6-5	TRBJ1-2	CASSRSSPGSHYGYTF
TRBV25-1	TRBJ2-5	CASSESPRQAPAQETQYF
TRBV14	TRBJ2-2	CASSQHPWTSGTSGGELFF
TRBV20-1	TRBJ2-5	CSALTRRKLTQYF
TRBV27	TRBJ2-3	CASSALGGGGTDTQYF
TRBV28	TRBJ2-7	CASSLHRSGASYEQYF
TRBV20-1	TRBJ1-2	CSANSGRYGYTF
TRBV7-3	TRBJ2-1	CASSLSYPTDNEQFF
TRBV2	TRBJ2-7	CASRKPGQGTYEQYF